This T cell receptor beta chain was sequenced for a study of tumor and adjacent non-tumor tissue in lung cancer (dated by TCRdb to the late 2010s). Regarding the research as a whole: By cancer type, the cohort comprised some twelve adenocarcinoma patients, a couple of squamous cell carcinoma patients and 1 small cell lung cancer patient. The approximately 15 patients were aged about 31 to 85 years, included 10 men and 5 women, and had TNM stage I to III disease. In total, sequencing yielded fewer than 150 million productive TCRbeta reads, which works out to an average of approximately 4.1 million reads per sample. Using bulk TCRbeta repertoires from under 18 lung cancer patients, the study set lung tumor tissue side by side with matched distant non-tumor lung tissue. For each patient, one tumor sample and one normal lung sample were taken, giving about 31 paired specimens that underwent TCRbeta CDR3 sequencing. Broad study findings and their caveats: The sequencing platform is not named in the methods, and unique molecular identifiers are not mentioned. The top 100 clones accounted for a significantly larger cumulative portion of the repertoire in normal lung than in tumor tissue. Because peripheral blood was not sequenced, the blood TCRbeta repertoires of the lung cancer patients in the study went unexamined. With only around 15 patients in the cohort, the authors noted that larger samples and more detailed clinical data are needed. Significantly higher TCR diversity was found in younger patients, and higher tumor TCR diversity was associated with shorter overall and disease-free survival. Tumor tissue showed significantly greater TCR diversity (inverse Simpson) than normal lung tissue (roughly 430 vs 170, P = 0.0075, Mann-Whitney U test).

Clipping removes 4 bases from V and 5 bases from J, with 13 as the unmatched junction base count. CDR1 SQVTM and CDR2 ANQGSEA were looked up in the germline V gene. The CDR3 covers 15 residues, taking in both the cysteine and the phenylalanine. Only the CDR3 part of the read is kept: 45 bases, read in frame from the first base. The protocol used for the library was multiplex PCR. The instrument given in TCRdb is Illumina HiSeq 2500. TCRbeta libraries were built by three rounds of nested PCR using primers (Table S4), following protocols modified from ARM-PCR. Before sequencing, PCR products in the 200-500 bp range were cut out of the gel and cleaned up using the QIAquick gel extraction kit. The paper's processing steps were these. Reads were cleaned with Trimmomatic, merged with FLASH into complete CDR3 sequences, and assigned to V(D)J germline segments with MiTCR. Clonal diversity was calculated as the inverse Simpson's index using VDJtools. Productive reads were defined as in-frame sequences without a premature stop codon. Using fastp at Q25 and MiXCR, TCRdb reprocessed the public reads and kept productive beta chains. Each CDR3 protein gets just one entry, which takes the most common genes and DNA from the rows behind it. None of the V and J calls come from the authors' own analysis; TCRdb made them. The sample has 100,000 or so distinct CDR3 sequences on record, 65% of them singletons. The ten most abundant clones make up about 19% of the sample.

RNA was isolated from bulk, unsorted tissue, and RNA quality was assessed with a NanoDrop ND-1000 and an Agilent 2100. For the normal lung samples, distant non-tumor tissue was collected more than 3 cm away from the tumor edge. The donors were newly diagnosed lung cancer patients admitted for thoracic surgery in China from August to November 2014 who had not received prior chemotherapy. The study excluded patients who had received radiotherapy or chemotherapy before or who had another cancer at the same time. Pieces of surgical tissue measuring about 1-2.2 cm3 were kept in RNAlater solution and stored at -80 degrees C until use. With respect to this clonotype: Its antigen specificity is not known. No qualities accompany the bases; no much larger clone lies one base away.

Sequencing input: distant non-tumor lung tissue. The chain employs TRBV29-1 and TRBJ1-1, and 7 junctional nucleotides match TRBD1. This TCR was sampled from a young man with non-small cell lung cancer. The encoded CDR3 is CSVAGSGGRETEAFF. At the DNA level, the sequence is TGCAGCGTTGCCGGGTCAGGGGGAAGGGAGACTGAAGCTTTCTTT.